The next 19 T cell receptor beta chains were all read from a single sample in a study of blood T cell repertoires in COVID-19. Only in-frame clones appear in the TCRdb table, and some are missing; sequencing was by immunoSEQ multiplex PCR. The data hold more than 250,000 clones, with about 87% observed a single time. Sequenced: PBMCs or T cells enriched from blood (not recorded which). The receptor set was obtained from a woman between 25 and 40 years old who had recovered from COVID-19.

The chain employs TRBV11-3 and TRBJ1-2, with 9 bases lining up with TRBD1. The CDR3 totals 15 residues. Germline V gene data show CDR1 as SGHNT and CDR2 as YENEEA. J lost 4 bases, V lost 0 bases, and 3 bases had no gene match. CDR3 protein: CASSLEQGAIYGYTF. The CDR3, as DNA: TGTGCCAGCAGCTTAGAACAGGGGGCAATCTATGGCTACACCTTC.

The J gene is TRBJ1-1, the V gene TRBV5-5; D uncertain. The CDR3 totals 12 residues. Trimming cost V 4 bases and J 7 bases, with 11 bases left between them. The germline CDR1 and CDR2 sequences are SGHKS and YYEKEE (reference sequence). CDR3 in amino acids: CASSLTGYEAFF. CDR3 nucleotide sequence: TGTGCCAGCAGCCTGACCGGGTATGAAGCTTTCTTT.

The CDR3: CASSLDYRGGYTF. For the CDR3, the DNA is TGTGCCAGCAGCTTGGATTACCGAGGTGGCTACACCTTC. V is TRBV5-6 and J is TRBJ1-2; D is unresolved. The CDR3 contains 13 residues. Trimming shortened V by 0 bases and J by 7 bases, and 10 bases separated the two germline ends. Germline CDR1 and CDR2: SGHDT and YYEEEE.

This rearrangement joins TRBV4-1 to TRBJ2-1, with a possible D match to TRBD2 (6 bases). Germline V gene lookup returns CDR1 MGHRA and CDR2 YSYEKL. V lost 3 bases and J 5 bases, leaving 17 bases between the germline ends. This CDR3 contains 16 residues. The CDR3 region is CASSQRDWIANNEQFF. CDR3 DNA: TGCGCCAGCAGCCAGAGGGACTGGATAGCTAACAATGAGCAGTTCTTC.

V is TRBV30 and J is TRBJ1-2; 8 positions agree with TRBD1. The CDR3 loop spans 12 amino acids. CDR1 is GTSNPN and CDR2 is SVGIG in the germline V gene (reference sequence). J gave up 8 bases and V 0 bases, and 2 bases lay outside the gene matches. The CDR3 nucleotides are TGTGCCTGGAGTGTATCAGGGGGCGGCTACACCTTC. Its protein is CAWSVSGGGYTF.

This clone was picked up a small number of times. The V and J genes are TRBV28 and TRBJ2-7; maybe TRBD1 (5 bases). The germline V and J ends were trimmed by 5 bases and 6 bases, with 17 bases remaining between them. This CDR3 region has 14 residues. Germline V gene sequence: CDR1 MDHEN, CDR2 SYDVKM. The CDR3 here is CASSPPAGQGEQYF. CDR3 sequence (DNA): TGTGCCAGCAGTCCCCCAGCAGGGCAGGGCGAGCAGTACTTC.

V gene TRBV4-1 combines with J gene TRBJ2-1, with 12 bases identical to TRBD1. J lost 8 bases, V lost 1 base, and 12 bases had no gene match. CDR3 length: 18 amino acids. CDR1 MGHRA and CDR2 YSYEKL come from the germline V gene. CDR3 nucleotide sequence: TGCGCCAGCAGCCAAGCCCTTATGGGACAGGGGGCGAGCGATGAGCAGTTCTTC. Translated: CASSQALMGQGASDEQFF.

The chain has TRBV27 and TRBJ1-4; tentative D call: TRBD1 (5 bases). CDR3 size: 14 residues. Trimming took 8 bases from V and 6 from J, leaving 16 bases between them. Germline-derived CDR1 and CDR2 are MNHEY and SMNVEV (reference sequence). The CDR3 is CASGAQMRHEKLFF. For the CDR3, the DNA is TGTGCCAGCGGGGCCCAGATGCGACATGAAAAACTGTTTTTT.

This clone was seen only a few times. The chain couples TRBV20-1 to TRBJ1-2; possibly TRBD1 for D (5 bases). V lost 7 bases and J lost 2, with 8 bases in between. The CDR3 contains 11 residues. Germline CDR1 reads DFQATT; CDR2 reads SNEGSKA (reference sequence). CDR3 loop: CSVRTNYGYTF. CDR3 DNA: TGCAGTGTGCGGACAAACTATGGCTACACCTTC.

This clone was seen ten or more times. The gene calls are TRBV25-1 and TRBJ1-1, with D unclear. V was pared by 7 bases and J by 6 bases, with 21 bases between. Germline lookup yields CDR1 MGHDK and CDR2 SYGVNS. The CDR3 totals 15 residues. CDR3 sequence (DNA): TGTGCCAGCACTCTTACGGGGAGGGATGGCTCTGAAGCTTTCTTT. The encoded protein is CASTLTGRDGSEAFF.

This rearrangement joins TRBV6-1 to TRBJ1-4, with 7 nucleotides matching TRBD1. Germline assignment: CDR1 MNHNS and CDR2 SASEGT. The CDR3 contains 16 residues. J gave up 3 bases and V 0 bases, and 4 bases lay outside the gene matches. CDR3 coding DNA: TGTGCCAGCAGTGAAGCGCTCAGGGGGGCTAATGAAAAACTGTTTTTT. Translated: CASSEALRGANEKLFF.

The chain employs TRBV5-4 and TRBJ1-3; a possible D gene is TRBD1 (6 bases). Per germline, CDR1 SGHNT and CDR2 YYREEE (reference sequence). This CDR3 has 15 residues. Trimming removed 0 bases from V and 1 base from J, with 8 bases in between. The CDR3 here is CASSLDRASGNTIYF. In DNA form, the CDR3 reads TGTGCCAGCAGCTTGGACAGGGCATCTGGAAACACCATATATTTT.

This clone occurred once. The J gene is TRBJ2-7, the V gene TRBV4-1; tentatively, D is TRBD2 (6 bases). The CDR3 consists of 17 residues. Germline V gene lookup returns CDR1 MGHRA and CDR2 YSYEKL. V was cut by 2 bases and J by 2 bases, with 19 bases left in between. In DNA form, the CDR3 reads TGCGCCAGCAGCCAACATGGGGGGAACGGGGCTACCTACGAGCAGTACTTC. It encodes CASSQHGGNGATYEQYF.

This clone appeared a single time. The CDR3 DNA reads TGTGCCACCAGTGATCCTCGGCAGCGACGCTCTGGAAACACCATATATTTT. It codes for CATSDPRQRRSGNTIYF. The J gene is TRBJ1-3, the V gene TRBV24-1, with D hard to call. CDR3 length: 17 amino acids. Trimming cost V 3 bases and J 0 bases, with 14 bases left between them. CDR1 is KGHDR, CDR2 SFDVKD, per germline.

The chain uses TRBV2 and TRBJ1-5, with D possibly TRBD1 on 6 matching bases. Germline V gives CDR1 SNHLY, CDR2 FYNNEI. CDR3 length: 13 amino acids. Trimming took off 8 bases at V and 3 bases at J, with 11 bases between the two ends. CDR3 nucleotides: TGTGCCAGCCAGACAGGCTTCAATCAGCCCCAGCATTTT. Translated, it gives CASQTGFNQPQHF.

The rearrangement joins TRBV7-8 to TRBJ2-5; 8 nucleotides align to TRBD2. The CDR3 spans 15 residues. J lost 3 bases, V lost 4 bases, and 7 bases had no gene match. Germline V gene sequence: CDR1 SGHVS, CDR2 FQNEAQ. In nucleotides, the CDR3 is TGTGCCAGCAGCTCCCGGACTAGCAGGGAAGAGACCCAGTACTTC. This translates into CASSSRTSREETQYF.

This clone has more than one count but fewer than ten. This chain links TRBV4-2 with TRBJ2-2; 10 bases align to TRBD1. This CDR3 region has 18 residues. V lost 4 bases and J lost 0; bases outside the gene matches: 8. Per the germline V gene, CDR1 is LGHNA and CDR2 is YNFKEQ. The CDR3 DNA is TGTGCCAGCAGCCCGGGACAGGGGCCGTTCGCGAACACCGGGGAGCTGTTTTTT. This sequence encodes CASSPGQGPFANTGELFF.

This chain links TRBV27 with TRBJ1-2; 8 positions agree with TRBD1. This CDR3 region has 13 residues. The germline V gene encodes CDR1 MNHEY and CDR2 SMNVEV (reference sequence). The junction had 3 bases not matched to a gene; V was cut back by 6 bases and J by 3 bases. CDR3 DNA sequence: TGTGCCAGCAGATCGACAGGGGACTATGGCTACACCTTC. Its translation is CASRSTGDYGYTF.

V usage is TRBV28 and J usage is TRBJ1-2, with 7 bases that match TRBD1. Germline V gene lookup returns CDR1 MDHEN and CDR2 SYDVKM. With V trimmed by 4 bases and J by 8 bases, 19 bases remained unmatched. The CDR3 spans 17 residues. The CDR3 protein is CASSSLRVRQGLRGYTF. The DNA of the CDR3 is TGTGCCAGCAGTTCTCTAAGGGTCCGACAGGGTCTCAGGGGCTACACCTTC.